These 21 T cell receptor beta chains were sequenced from one sample in a study of identical twins. MiXCR, applied by TCRdb to the 5' RACE reads, yields one record per CDR3 protein. The table has 600,000 to 700,000 distinct CDR3 sequences, 21% seen once. In addition, the sample was reused for a study of T cells expressing NK-cell markers.

The sequencing sample was made of PBMCs. Receptor source: a woman between 18 and 29 years old in good health.

The chain uses TRBV27 and TRBJ2-3, with 7 bases fitting TRBD2. V trimming: 5 bases; J trimming: 6 bases; junction bases outside the gene matches: 8. The germline V gene has CDR1 MNHEY and CDR2 SMNVEV (reference sequence). The CDR3 covers 14 residues. As DNA, the CDR3 is TGTGCCAGCAGTCCCCGGGATAGCGGGGATACGCAGTATTTT. It yields the protein CASSPRDSGDTQYF.

Many counts were recorded for this clonotype. The chain is built from TRBV10-3 and TRBJ2-7; 8 bases map to TRBD2. The germline V gene encodes CDR1 ENHRY and CDR2 SYGVKD. The CDR3 sequence is 12 residues long. V shed 8 bases, J shed 4 bases, and the junction held 4 bases outside the gene matches. This CDR3 is CAIGSGSYEQYF. DNA for the CDR3: TGTGCCATCGGGAGCGGGAGTTACGAGCAGTACTTC.

A few counts support this clonotype. The CDR3 DNA reads TGCGCCAGCAGCGTGGGGCCCATCCGCACAGATACGCAGTATTTT. Residues: CASSVGPIRTDTQYF. The chain uses TRBV5-1 and TRBJ2-3; TRBD1 is a possible D gene (5 bases). The CDR3 has 15 residues. CDR1 and CDR2 (germline): SGHRS, YFSETQ. V lost 4 bases to trimming and J lost 1 base, with 13 bases between them.

J is TRBJ2-1 and V is TRBV20-1; 8 bases map to TRBD2. In germline, CDR1 is DFQATT, CDR2 SNEGSKA (reference sequence). The CDR3 spans 14 residues. Unmatched junction bases numbered 10, after V lost 5 bases and J lost 7 bases. The CDR3 DNA reads as TGCAGTGCTCCACTCAGCGGGAGCCTTAATGAGCAGTTCTTC. This encodes CSAPLSGSLNEQFF.

V is TRBV25-1 and J is TRBJ2-5; perhaps TRBD1 as D (6 bases). Germline-derived CDR1 and CDR2 are MGHDK and SYGVNS. The V end was cut by 4 bases, the J end by 2 bases, with 14 bases between. The CDR3 covers 15 residues. The CDR3 nucleotides read TGTGCCAGCAGTGCGACAGGCGGGCTTCAAGAGACCCAGTACTTC. It yields the protein CASSATGGLQETQYF.

This clonotype was seen a handful of times. The chain couples TRBV30 to TRBJ2-1; 11 nucleotides match TRBD2. Germline V lookup: CDR1 GTSNPN, CDR2 SVGIG (reference sequence). The V and J ends lost 2 bases and 9 bases, in that order; junction bases with no gene match: 9. CDR3 length equals 15 residues. The CDR3 region is CAWSTLLAGDGEQFF. The CDR3 bases are TGTGCCTGGAGTACTCTACTAGCGGGAGACGGTGAGCAGTTCTTC.

The rearrangement uses TRBV4-2 and TRBJ2-5; the D gene could be TRBD1 or TRBD2 (5 bases each). The ends were cut back, 4 bases at V and 2 bases at J, with 20 bases in the middle. Germline CDR1 reads LGHNA; CDR2 reads YNFKEQ. The CDR3 length is 17 residues. This CDR3 reads CASSPGHLWGIQETQYF. CDR3 sequence (DNA): TGTGCCAGCAGCCCGGGGCACCTGTGGGGCATACAAGAGACCCAGTACTTC.

The rearrangement links TRBV9 to TRBJ2-5; TRBD2 aligns across 13 bases. This CDR3 has 15 residues. The V gene's germline CDR1 is SGDLS and CDR2 YYNGEE. V gave up 4 bases and J gave up 5 bases; unmatched junction bases: 5. The CDR3 protein is CASSFGLAGVETQYF. DNA of the CDR3: TGTGCCAGCAGCTTCGGACTAGCGGGAGTGGAGACCCAGTACTTC. Looking up the rest from reference TRBV9 and TRBJ2-5 gives the full variable domain: DSGVTQTPKHLITATGQRVTLRCSPRSGDLSVYWYQQSLDQGLQFLIQYYNGEERAKGNILERFSAQQFPDLHSELNLSSLELGDSALYFCASSFGLAGVETQYFGPGTRLLVL.

Many counts were recorded for this clonotype. The chain is built from TRBV20-1 and TRBJ2-1, with 11 positions matching TRBD2. The length of the CDR3 is 16 residues. The ends lost 5 bases at V and 3 bases at J; junction bases unmatched: 9. Germline assignment: CDR1 DFQATT and CDR2 SNEGSKA (reference sequence). The CDR3 here is CSASHSGGGIYNEQFF. CDR3 nucleotides: TGCAGTGCTTCCCATAGCGGGGGGGGAATCTACAATGAGCAGTTCTTC.

The chain joins TRBV15 to TRBJ1-2, with a possible D match to TRBD1 (6 bases). The V and J ends lost 4 bases and 2 bases respectively, with 17 bases between them. Per the germline V gene, CDR1 is LNHNV and CDR2 is YYDKDF (reference sequence). This CDR3 comprises 16 residues. The CDR3 loop reads CATSTSGGQRNYGYTF. The CDR3 DNA is TGTGCCACCAGCACCTCAGGCGGACAGCGCAACTATGGCTACACCTTC. Complete variable domain (other parts from reference TRBV15 and TRBJ1-2): DAMVIQNPRYQVTQFGKPVTLSCSQTLNHNVMYWYQQKSSQAPKLLFHYYDKDFNNEADTPDNFQSRRPNTSFCFLDIRSPGLGDTAMYLCATSTSGGQRNYGYTFGSGTRLTVV.

This sequence joins TRBV30 and TRBJ2-5; D remains ambiguous. This CDR3 has 11 residues. Trimming pared 1 base from V and 7 bases from J, leaving 7 bases between. Germline CDR1 and CDR2: GTSNPN and SVGIG (reference sequence). CDR3 sequence (DNA): TGTGCCTGGAGTGCCACGGGGACCCAGTACTTC. Protein product: CAWSATGTQYF.

This chain connects TRBV9 to TRBJ2-7, with D tentatively TRBD1 (5 bases). Per germline, CDR1 SGDLS and CDR2 YYNGEE. V gave up 0 bases and J gave up 2 bases, with 12 bases separating them. The CDR3 length is 15 residues. The CDR3 here is CASSVAPDTTYEQYF. CDR3 in DNA: TGTGCCAGCAGCGTAGCGCCGGACACAACCTACGAGCAGTACTTC.

This clonotype has at least ten counts. V and J are TRBV12-3 or TRBV12-4 and TRBJ2-1; TRBD2 matches at 12 bases. Trimming at V came to 3 bases and at J to 5 bases, leaving 14 bases not matched to a gene. The CDR3 runs to 19 residues. The CDR3 DNA reads as TGTGCCAGCAGTTTGCGGGGGCCCACTAGCGGGAGGCTTAACAATGAGCAGTTCTTC. Translating it yields CASSLRGPTSGRLNNEQFF.

This chain links TRBV12-3 or TRBV12-4 with TRBJ2-5; D remains unclear. Trimming shortened V by 3 bases and J by 0 bases, and 5 bases separated the two germline ends. This CDR3 contains 13 residues. The CDR3 sequence: CASSFSNQETQYF. The DNA of the CDR3 is TGTGCCAGCAGTTTTTCCAACCAAGAGACCCAGTACTTC.

This clonotype was detected a few times. The rearrangement uses TRBV12-3 or TRBV12-4 and TRBJ2-1; 9 positions match TRBD2. The CDR3 runs to 16 residues. Trimming took 2 bases from V and 10 from J; bases not matched to a gene: 12. Written as DNA, the CDR3 is TGTGCCAGCAGTTTAATCGGGCTAGCGGGACCCCCGGAGCAGTTCTTC. Amino acid sequence: CASSLIGLAGPPEQFF.

The chain couples TRBV5-1 to TRBJ2-2; D possibly corresponds to TRBD2 (7 bases). V lost 0 bases and J 0 bases, leaving 15 bases between the germline ends. The CDR3 loop spans 18 amino acids. Germline CDR1 is SGHRS and CDR2 is YFSETQ. The CDR3 spells CASSLALGGGPNTGELFF. CDR3 bases: TGCGCCAGCAGCTTGGCCTTGGGGGGGGGCCCGAACACCGGGGAGCTGTTTTTT.

This clonotype came up a few times. DNA of the CDR3: TGCAGTGCTAGAGATATGACCGGGACTAGCGGGGGCTACAATGAGCAGTTCTTC. Protein sequence: CSARDMTGTSGGYNEQFF. The V call is TRBV20-1, the J call TRBJ2-1; 14 bases agree with TRBD2. CDR1 is DFQATT, CDR2 SNEGSKA, per germline (reference sequence). The junction had 7 bases not matched to a gene; V was cut back by 0 bases and J by 3 bases. The CDR3 contains 18 residues.

In its sample, this clonotype was seen a few times. The CDR3, as DNA: TGTGCCAGCAGCCCGAACCTGGTAGATACGCAGTATTTT. As protein: CASSPNLVDTQYF. This chain links TRBV7-7 with TRBJ2-3; no clear D gene. V was clipped by 5 bases and J by 5 bases, with 11 bases between them. The CDR3 covers 13 residues. The germline CDR1 and CDR2 sequences are SSHAT and FNYEAQ (reference sequence).

This clonotype was counted only a few times. The V and J genes are TRBV4-3 and TRBJ2-2; 11 bases align to TRBD2. V lost 2 bases to trimming and J lost 8 bases; unmatched junction nucleotides: 7. Germline V gene lookup returns CDR1 LGHNA and CDR2 YSLEER. The CDR3 contains 16 residues. Here the CDR3 DNA reads TGCGCCAGCAGCCAACCGGGACTAGCGGCAGGAGGGGAGCTGTTTTTT. Translation gives CASSQPGLAAGGELFF.

This clonotype was found a few times. This sequence joins TRBV20-1 and TRBJ2-7; no firm D call. The CDR3 totals 11 residues. Germline V gene data show CDR1 as DFQATT and CDR2 as SNEGSKA (reference sequence). The V and J ends lost 3 bases and 6 bases respectively, with 9 bases between them. The CDR3 DNA reads as TGCAGTGCTAGGGCCGCCTTCGAGCAGTACTTC. Translation: CSARAAFEQYF.

Many counts were recorded for this clonotype. The rearrangement links TRBV3-1 to TRBJ2-7, with 11 bases lining up with TRBD2. CDR1 is LGHDT, CDR2 YNNKEL, per germline (reference sequence). J was trimmed by 2 bases and V by 6 bases; bases with no gene match: 3. This CDR3 has 14 amino acids. CDR3 loop: CASSLLAGAYEQYF. CDR3 nucleotides: TGTGCCAGCAGTTTACTAGCGGGGGCCTACGAGCAGTACTTC.